The 18 T cell receptor beta chains in this list originate from one sample, sequenced in a study of beta chain features in type 1 diabetes (dated by TCRdb to between 2018 and 2020). The receptor library was made with the immunoSEQ multiplex PCR assay. The entire isolated RNA was reverse transcribed using the High Capacity cDNA Reverse Transcription Kit, and thus expressed TCRB transcripts were sequenced. TCRdb limited this immuneACCESS table to in-frame rearrangements with V and J called. A share of clones is missing; checked studies link under half to unresolved V genes, and the rest is unexplained. The sample records hundreds of thousands of clones, approximately 15% of which are singletons. The biggest ten clones account for about 0.034% of the sample. Sequencing used naive CD4+ T cells from blood. This sample's cell subset or site label indicates: true naive CD4+ T cells. These receptor sequences come from a man aged 30 to 39 in good health.

This clone occurred many times. The genes are TRBV30 and TRBJ2-1; the D is unclear. The CDR3 sequence is 10 residues long. Germline V gene lookup returns CDR1 GTSNPN and CDR2 SVGIG (reference sequence). V was pared by 5 bases and J by 6 bases, with 5 bases between. DNA of the CDR3: TGTGCCTGGGGCCCCAATGAGCAGTTCTTC. It encodes CAWGPNEQFF.

This clone was found a few times. This chain links TRBV5-1 with TRBJ1-4; 9 positions match TRBD1. CDR3 size: 15 residues. Losses at the gene ends were 3 bases for V and 5 bases for J; bases not matched to a gene: 5. Germline CDR1 SGHRS, CDR2 YFSETQ. The CDR3 sequence: CASSWGTGQNEKLFF. As DNA, the CDR3 is TGCGCCAGCAGCTGGGGGACAGGGCAAAATGAAAAACTGTTTTTT.

This clone has just a few counts. The chain recombines TRBV29-1 with TRBJ2-2, with 10 nucleotides matching TRBD1. Germline V gene lookup returns CDR1 SQVTM and CDR2 ANQGSEA. With 7 bases clipped from V and 5 bases from J, the junction kept 7 bases outside the gene matches. This CDR3 has 14 amino acids. CDR3 sequence (DNA): TGCAGCGCTTGGGACAGGGGTAGAACCGGGGAGCTGTTTTTT. Translation gives CSAWDRGRTGELFF.

The chain is built from TRBV9 and TRBJ2-1; TRBD2 matches at 7 bases. V was clipped by 4 bases and J by 10 bases; unmatched bases: 14. The CDR3 extends over 15 amino acids. Per germline, CDR1 SGDLS and CDR2 YYNGEE. The CDR3 here is CASSPRTSFLGEQFF. CDR3 bases: TGTGCCAGCAGCCCGAGGACTAGTTTTCTGGGGGAGCAGTTCTTC.

This clone was seen a few times. CDR3 amino acids: CSATTGELQFF. CDR3 nucleotide sequence: TGCAGTGCCACTACCGGCGAGTTGCAGTTCTTC. The chain is built from TRBV20-1 and TRBJ2-1; no clear D gene. The CDR3 loop spans 11 amino acids. V was clipped by 6 bases and J by 12 bases, with 15 bases between them. Germline V gives CDR1 DFQATT, CDR2 SNEGSKA (reference sequence).

The chain carries TRBV6-5 and TRBJ1-1, with D unclear. The germline gives CDR1 MNHEY, CDR2 SVGAGI. Trimming removed 3 bases from V and 6 bases from J, with 11 bases in between. The CDR3 has 13 residues. The chain's CDR3 is CASSYEVDSEAFF. In DNA form, the CDR3 reads TGTGCCAGCAGTTATGAGGTCGATTCTGAAGCTTTCTTT.

This sequence joins TRBV6-1 and TRBJ1-2; D not certain. V dropped 0 bases and J dropped 3 bases, with 5 bases sitting between them. Looked up from germline, CDR1 is MNHNS and CDR2 is SASEGT. The length of the CDR3 is 13 residues. The CDR3 is CASSEAYDYGYTF. For the CDR3, the DNA is TGTGCCAGCAGTGAAGCTTATGACTATGGCTACACCTTC.

The chain links TRBV6-5 to TRBJ2-3, with D perhaps matching TRBD2 (6 bases). The V gene's germline CDR1 is MNHEY and CDR2 SVGAGI. V dropped 5 bases and J dropped 2 bases, with 14 bases sitting between them. The CDR3 has 15 residues. The CDR3 is CASSRGRGDTDTQYF. The CDR3 bases are TGTGCCAGCAGTCGAGGGCGCGGGGACACAGATACGCAGTATTTT.

The chain has TRBV30 and TRBJ2-6; 7 positions agree with TRBD2. V was pared by 2 bases and J by 2 bases, with 9 bases of the junction left unmatched. Germline CDR1 reads GTSNPN; CDR2 reads SVGIG (reference sequence). The CDR3 runs to 17 residues. The CDR3 sequence: CAWSRGRAFPGANVLTF. CDR3 DNA: TGTGCCTGGAGTCGAGGGAGGGCCTTCCCTGGGGCCAACGTCCTGACTTTC.

The V gene is TRBV30, the J gene TRBJ1-3; D gene uncertain. V gave up 3 bases and J gave up 0 bases, with 9 bases separating them. Germline assignment: CDR1 GTSNPN and CDR2 SVGIG (reference sequence). This CDR3 is built from 14 residues. This CDR3 reads CAWSVRSSGNTIYF. The CDR3 DNA reads TGTGCCTGGAGCGTCCGATCCTCTGGAAACACCATATATTTT.

This clone has only a few counts. The CDR3 sequence: CASSNRGHEQYV. The CDR3, as DNA: TGTGCCAGCAGCAACCGCGGGCACGAGCAGTACGTC. The J gene is TRBJ2-7, the V gene TRBV7-9; a possible D gene is TRBD2 (5 bases). The germline V and J ends were trimmed by 5 bases and 5 bases, with 10 bases remaining between them. The CDR3 is 12 amino acids. The V gene's germline CDR1 is SEHNR and CDR2 FQNEAQ (reference sequence).

The chain uses TRBV6-5 and TRBJ1-2; TRBD1 agrees at 8 bases. J was trimmed by 3 bases and V by 0 bases; bases with no gene match: 3. This CDR3 region has 15 residues. Germline CDR1 MNHEY, CDR2 SVGAGI. The CDR3 is CASSYSTGGDYGYTF. The CDR3 DNA sequence: TGTGCCAGCAGTTACTCTACAGGGGGGGACTATGGCTACACCTTC.

This clone showed up just a few times. The V gene is TRBV30, the J gene TRBJ1-2; maybe TRBD1 (6 bases). The V gene's germline CDR1 is GTSNPN and CDR2 SVGIG (reference sequence). V lost 0 bases and J 8 bases, leaving 13 bases between the germline ends. The CDR3 is made up of 13 amino acids. The CDR3 nucleotides are TGTGCCTGGAGTGTACGGGGGCCAGCGGGCTACACCTTC. Translation: CAWSVRGPAGYTF.

This clone showed up just a few times. This chain links TRBV7-3 with TRBJ2-6; 9 bases are shared with TRBD1. The CDR3 sequence is 18 residues long. Germline-derived CDR1 and CDR2 are SGHTA and FQGTGA. After removal of 5 bases from V and 2 bases from J, the junction contained 10 bases not matched to a gene. For the CDR3, the DNA is TGTGCCAGCAGCCAACAACAGGGGGCGCTTCCTGGGGCCAACGTCCTGACTTTC. Protein sequence: CASSQQQGALPGANVLTF.

The chain uses TRBV7-2 and TRBJ2-1; 8 bases fit TRBD2. The CDR3 has 18 residues. CDR1 is SGHTA, CDR2 FQGNSA, per germline. Trimming removed 4 bases from V and 5 bases from J; junction bases left unmatched: 16. DNA of the CDR3: TGTGCCAGCAGCTCCGGACTAGCCCCAACGACCTTACACAATGAGCAGTTCTTC. It yields the protein CASSSGLAPTTLHNEQFF.

This clone turned up a few times. The chain joins TRBV13 to TRBJ2-5, with D uncertain. CDR1 is PRHDT and CDR2 is FYEKMQ in the germline V gene (reference sequence). Between the trimmed V and J ends, which lost 0 bases and 0 bases, there was a span of 8 bases. The CDR3 extends over 15 amino acids. CDR3 in DNA: TGTGCCAGCAGCTTAGGACAGCATAACCAAGAGACCCAGTACTTC. It is translated as CASSLGQHNQETQYF.

This clone was counted a few times. This chain connects TRBV19 to TRBJ2-4; 9 positions match TRBD1. CDR1 is LNHDA and CDR2 is SQIVND in the germline V gene (reference sequence). J was trimmed by 4 bases and V by 5 bases; bases with no gene match: 3. This CDR3 is built from 14 residues. The CDR3 loop reads CASSQDRGKNIQYF. CDR3 sequence (DNA): TGTGCCAGTAGTCAGGACAGGGGTAAAAACATTCAGTACTTC.

The rearrangement uses TRBV7-2 and TRBJ2-5; D not resolved. Germline lookup yields CDR1 SGHTA and CDR2 FQGNSA. Trimming stripped 3 bases from V and 4 bases from J, with 12 bases between. CDR3 length equals 14 residues. CDR3 residues: CASSFGFRRETQYF. The DNA of the CDR3 is TGTGCCAGCAGCTTTGGGTTTAGACGAGAGACCCAGTACTTC.